This TCR beta chain was sequenced during a study of blood T cell repertoires in COVID-19. TCRdb's copy holds only in-frame clones and misses some; the assay was immunoSEQ multiplex PCR. The sample holds 140,000 or so clones, about 87% seen once. The ends were cut back, 7 bases at V and 3 bases at J, with 16 bases in the middle. Germline V CDR1 and CDR2: MNHEY, SVGAGI. This CDR3 contains 15 residues. The TCR comes from a woman aged 45-59 years with acute or convalescent COVID-19. The sample taken for sequencing was peripheral blood. This chain links TRBV6-5 with TRBJ1-5; D is undetermined. CDR3 protein: CASNTIGVSNQPQHF. CDR3 in DNA: TGTGCCAGCAACACCATCGGGGTTTCCAATCAGCCCCAGCATTTT.